Sequencing of this TCR beta chain was carried out in a study of blood T cell repertoires in COVID-19. Germline CDR1 is LGHNA and CDR2 is YNFKEQ. The V gene end was trimmed by 1 base and the J gene end by 12 bases; junction bases not matched to a gene: 19. The CDR3 extends over 20 amino acids. Repertoires were generated with immunoSEQ multiplex PCR, while TCRdb's copy carries only in-frame clones and drops some. This sample has approximately 200,000 clones; 75% to 90% occur once, and the top ten carry roughly 4%. The rearrangement uses TRBV4-2 and TRBJ2-1; 15 bases align to TRBD2. This clonotype originated in a woman aged 30 to 39 who had been exposed to COVID-19. Sequenced material: PBMCs or T cells enriched from blood (not recorded which). CDR3 sequence: CASSQVVGLAGGPDRYGQFF. As DNA, the CDR3 is TGTGCCAGCAGCCAAGTGGTCGGACTAGCGGGGGGGCCGGATAGGTATGGGCAGTTCTTC.